This T cell receptor beta chain was documented in a study of T cell responses to AZD1222 COVID-19 vaccine. Only in-frame clones appear in the TCRdb table, and some are missing; sequencing was by immunoSEQ multiplex PCR. The table records 120,000 or so clones, more than 75% of them present only once. The CDR3 extends over 15 amino acids. Germline loops: CDR1 MDHEN, CDR2 SYDVKM. V gave up 7 bases and J gave up 6 bases; unmatched junction bases: 11. This specimen was peripheral blood, taken on day 0 of AZD1222 vaccination. This TCR was sampled from an adult in good health. This chain joins TRBV28 and TRBJ2-7; 11 bases map to TRBD2. CDR3 in DNA: TGTGCCAGCAATCAATTTAGCGGGAGGGATCCCGAGCAGTACTTC. Protein product: CASNQFSGRDPEQYF.